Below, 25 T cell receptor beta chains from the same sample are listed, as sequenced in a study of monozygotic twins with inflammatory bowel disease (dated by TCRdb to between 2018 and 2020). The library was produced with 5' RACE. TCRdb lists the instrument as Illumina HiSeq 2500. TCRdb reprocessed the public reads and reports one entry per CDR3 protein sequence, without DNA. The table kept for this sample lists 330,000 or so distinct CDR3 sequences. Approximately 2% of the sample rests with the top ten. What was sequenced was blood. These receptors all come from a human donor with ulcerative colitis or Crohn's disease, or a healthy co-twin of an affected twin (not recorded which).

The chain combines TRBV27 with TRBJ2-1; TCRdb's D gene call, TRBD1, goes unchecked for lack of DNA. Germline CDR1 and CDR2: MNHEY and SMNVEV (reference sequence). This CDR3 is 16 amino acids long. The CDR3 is CASSLRGGDGYNEQFF.

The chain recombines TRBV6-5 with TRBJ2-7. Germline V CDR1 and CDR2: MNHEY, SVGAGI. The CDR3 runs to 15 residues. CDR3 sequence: CASSYTGDITYEQYF.

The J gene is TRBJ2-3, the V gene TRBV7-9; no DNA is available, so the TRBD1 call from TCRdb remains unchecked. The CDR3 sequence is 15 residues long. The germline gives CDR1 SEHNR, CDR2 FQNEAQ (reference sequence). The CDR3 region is CASSLPPGGSDTQYF. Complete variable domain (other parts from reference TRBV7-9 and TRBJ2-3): DTGVSQNPRHKITKRGQNVTFRCDPISEHNRLYWYRQTLGQGPEFLTYFQNEAQLEKSRLLSDRFSAERPKGSFSTLEIQRTEQGDSAMYLCASSLPPGGSDTQYFGPGTRLTVL.

The CDR3 reads CASSRLLATNTQYF. V usage is TRBV12-3 or TRBV12-4 and J usage is TRBJ2-3. The CDR3 has 14 amino acids.

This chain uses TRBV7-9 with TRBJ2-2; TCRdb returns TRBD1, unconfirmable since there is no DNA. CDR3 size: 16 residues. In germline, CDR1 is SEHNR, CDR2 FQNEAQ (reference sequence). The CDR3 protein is CASSLAGTGNTGELFF.

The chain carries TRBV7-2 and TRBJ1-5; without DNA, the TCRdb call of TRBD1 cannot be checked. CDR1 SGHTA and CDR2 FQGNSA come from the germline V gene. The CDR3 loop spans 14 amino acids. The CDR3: CASSRNRDGQPQHF.

CDR3 sequence reads: CASSSRKQETQYF. The V call is TRBV5-1, the J call TRBJ2-5. Germline lookup yields CDR1 SGHRS and CDR2 YFSETQ. CDR3 length: 13 residues.

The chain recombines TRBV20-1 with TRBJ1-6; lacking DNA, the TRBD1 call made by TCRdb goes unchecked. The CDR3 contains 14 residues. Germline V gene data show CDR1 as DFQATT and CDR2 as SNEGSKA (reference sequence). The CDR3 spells CSASNPGKTSPLHF.

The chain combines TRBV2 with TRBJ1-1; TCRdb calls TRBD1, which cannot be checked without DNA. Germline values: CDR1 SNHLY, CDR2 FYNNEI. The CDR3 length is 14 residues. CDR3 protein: CASSWTGGGTEAFF.

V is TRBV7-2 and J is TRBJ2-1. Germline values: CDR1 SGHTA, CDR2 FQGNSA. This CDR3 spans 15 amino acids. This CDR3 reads CASSSGPSSYNEQFF.

CDR3 residues: CASSLGQGAEGYTF. The chain uses TRBV7-2 and TRBJ1-2; the D gene TCRdb calls, TRBD1, cannot be checked with no DNA. CDR1 and CDR2 from the germline V gene are SGHTA and FQGNSA. This CDR3 is 14 amino acids long.

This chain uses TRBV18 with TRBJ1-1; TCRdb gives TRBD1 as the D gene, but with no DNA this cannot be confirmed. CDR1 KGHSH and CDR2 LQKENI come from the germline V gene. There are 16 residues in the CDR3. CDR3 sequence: CASSGLRTGTNTEAFF.

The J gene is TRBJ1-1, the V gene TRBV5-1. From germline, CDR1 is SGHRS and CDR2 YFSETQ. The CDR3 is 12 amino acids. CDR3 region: CATGEEGTEAFF.

The CDR3 spells CASSPRTASNSNQPQHF. The genes are TRBV6-2 or TRBV6-3 and TRBJ1-5; as DNA is missing, the TRBD1 call by TCRdb cannot be tested. The CDR3 has 17 amino acids. Germline CDR1 reads MNHEY; CDR2 reads SVGEGT.

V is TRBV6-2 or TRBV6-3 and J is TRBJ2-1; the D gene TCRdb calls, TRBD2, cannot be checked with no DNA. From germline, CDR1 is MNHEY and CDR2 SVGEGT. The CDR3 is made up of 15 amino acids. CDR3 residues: CASSWTSGRYNEQFF.

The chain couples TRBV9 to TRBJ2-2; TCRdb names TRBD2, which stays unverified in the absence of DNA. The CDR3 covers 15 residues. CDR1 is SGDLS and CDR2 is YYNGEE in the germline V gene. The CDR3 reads CASSVLGDSTGELFF. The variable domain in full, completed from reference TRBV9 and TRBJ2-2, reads DSGVTQTPKHLITATGQRVTLRCSPRSGDLSVYWYQQSLDQGLQFLIQYYNGEERAKGNILERFSAQQFPDLHSELNLSSLELGDSALYFCASSVLGDSTGELFFGEGSRLTVL.

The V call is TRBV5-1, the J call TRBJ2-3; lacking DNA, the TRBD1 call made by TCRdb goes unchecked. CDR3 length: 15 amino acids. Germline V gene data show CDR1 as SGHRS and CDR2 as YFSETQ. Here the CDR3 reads CASSLGFPGTDTQYF.

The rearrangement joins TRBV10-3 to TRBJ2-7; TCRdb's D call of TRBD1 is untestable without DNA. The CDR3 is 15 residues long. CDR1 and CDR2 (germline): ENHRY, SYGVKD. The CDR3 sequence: CAISGTSGQLPKQYF.

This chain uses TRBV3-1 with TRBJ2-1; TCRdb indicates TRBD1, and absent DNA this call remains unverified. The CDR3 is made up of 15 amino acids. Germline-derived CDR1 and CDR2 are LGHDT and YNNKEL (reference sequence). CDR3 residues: CASGDSDRGENEQFF.

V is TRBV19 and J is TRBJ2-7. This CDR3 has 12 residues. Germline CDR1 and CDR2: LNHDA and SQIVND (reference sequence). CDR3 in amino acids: CASSMGSNEQYF.

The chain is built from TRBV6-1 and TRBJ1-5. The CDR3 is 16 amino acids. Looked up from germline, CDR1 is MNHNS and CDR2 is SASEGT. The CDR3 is CASAALGVRGNQPQHF.

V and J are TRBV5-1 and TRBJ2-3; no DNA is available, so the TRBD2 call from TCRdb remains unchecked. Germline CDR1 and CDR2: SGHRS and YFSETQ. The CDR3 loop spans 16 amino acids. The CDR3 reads CASSQRPAGGPDTQYF.

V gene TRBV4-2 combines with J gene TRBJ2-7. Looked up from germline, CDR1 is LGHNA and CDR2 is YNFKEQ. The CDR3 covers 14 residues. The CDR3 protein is CASSQVGTDYEQYF.

The CDR3 reads CASSARWVAGDNEQFF. The chain carries TRBV5-1 and TRBJ2-1; with no DNA, the TCRdb D assignment of TRBD2 cannot be verified. The CDR3 consists of 16 residues. Germline V CDR1 and CDR2: SGHRS, YFSETQ. Full variable domain (remainder filled in from reference TRBV5-1 and TRBJ2-1): KAGVTQTPRYLIKTRGQQVTLSCSPISGHRSVSWYQQTPGQGLQFLFEYFSETQRNKGNFPGRFSGRQFSNSRSEMNVSTLELGDSALYLCASSARWVAGDNEQFFGPGTRLTVL.

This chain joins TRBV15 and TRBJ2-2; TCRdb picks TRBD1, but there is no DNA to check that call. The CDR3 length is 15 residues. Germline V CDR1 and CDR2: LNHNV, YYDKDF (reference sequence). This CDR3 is CATTAWTGVAGELFF.